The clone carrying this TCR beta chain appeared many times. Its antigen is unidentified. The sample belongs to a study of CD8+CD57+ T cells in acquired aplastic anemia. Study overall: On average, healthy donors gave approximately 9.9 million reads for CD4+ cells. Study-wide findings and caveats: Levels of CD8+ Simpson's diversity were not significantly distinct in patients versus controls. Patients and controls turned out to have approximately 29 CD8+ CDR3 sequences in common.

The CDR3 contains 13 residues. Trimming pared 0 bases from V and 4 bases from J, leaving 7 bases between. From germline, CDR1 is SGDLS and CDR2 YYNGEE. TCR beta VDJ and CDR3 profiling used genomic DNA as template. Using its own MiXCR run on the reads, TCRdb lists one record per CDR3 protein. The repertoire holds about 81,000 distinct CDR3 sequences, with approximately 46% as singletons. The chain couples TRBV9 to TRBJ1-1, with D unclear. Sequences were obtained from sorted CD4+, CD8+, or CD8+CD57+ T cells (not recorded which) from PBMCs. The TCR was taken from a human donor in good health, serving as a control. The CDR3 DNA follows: TGTGCCAGCAGCGTAGGGAGTAGCACTGAAGCTTTCTTT. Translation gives CASSVGSSTEAFF.